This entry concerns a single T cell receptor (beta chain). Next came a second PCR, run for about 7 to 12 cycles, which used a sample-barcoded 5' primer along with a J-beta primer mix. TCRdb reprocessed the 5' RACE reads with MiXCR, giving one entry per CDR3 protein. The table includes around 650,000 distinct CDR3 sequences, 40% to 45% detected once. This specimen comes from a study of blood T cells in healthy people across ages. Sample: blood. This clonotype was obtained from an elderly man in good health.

This chain's CDR3 is CASSPTGQGLKVEQFF. The DNA of the CDR3 is TGTGCCAGCAGTCCGACCGGACAGGGCCTTAAGGTTGAGCAGTTCTTC. The chain employs TRBV28 and TRBJ2-1; 8 bases agree with TRBD1. This CDR3 has 16 residues. V lost 5 bases to trimming and J lost 9 bases; unmatched junction nucleotides: 15. Germline V gives CDR1 MDHEN, CDR2 SYDVKM. Drawing the rest from reference TRBV28 and TRBJ2-1, the complete variable domain is DVKVTQSSRYLVKRTGEKVFLECVQDMDHENMFWYRQDPGLGLRLIYFSYDVKMKEKGDIPEGYSVSREKKERFSLILESASTNQTSMYLCASSPTGQGLKVEQFFGPGTRLTVL.